These 23 T cell receptor beta chains came from one sample sequenced in a study of T cell responses to AZD1222 COVID-19 vaccine. Method: immunoSEQ multiplex PCR; TCRdb's copy keeps in-frame clones and lacks some. This sample has about 160,000 clones, with around nine tenths found just once. Sequenced material: peripheral blood, taken 28 days after the second AZD1222 dose. The receptor source for this set is an adult who received the AZD1222 COVID-19 vaccine.

The V call is TRBV5-1, the J call TRBJ2-1; D perhaps matches TRBD1 (5 bases). V was shortened by 3 bases and J by 7 bases, with 17 bases between the two germline ends. Germline CDR1 is SGHRS and CDR2 is YFSETQ. This CDR3 is built from 15 residues. The CDR3 DNA follows: TGCGCCAGCAGCTCTGGGGCCCTAGGTCCAAATGAGCAGTTCTTC. Its translation is CASSSGALGPNEQFF.

This chain uses TRBV10-2 with TRBJ2-1, with D possibly TRBD2 on 5 matching bases. The V gene lost 6 bases and the J gene lost 7 bases, with 10 bases spanning the gap. Germline-derived CDR1 and CDR2 are WSHSY and SAAADI. The CDR3 runs to 12 residues. DNA for the CDR3: TGCGCCAGCAGGGCGGGTACGAATGAGCAGTTCTTC. Encoded protein: CASRAGTNEQFF.

The chain has TRBV5-6 and TRBJ2-3, with D perhaps assigned TRBD1 or TRBD2 (5 bases each). The V gene's germline CDR1 is SGHDT and CDR2 YYEEEE. The CDR3 spans 13 residues. V gave up 3 bases and J gave up 2 bases, with 7 bases separating them. CDR3 region: CASSWGPTDTQYF. CDR3 nucleotide sequence: TGTGCCAGCAGCTGGGGACCCACAGATACGCAGTATTTT.

The chain combines TRBV29-1 with TRBJ1-5, with 7 bases aligning to TRBD1. V lost 7 bases, J lost 2 bases, and 2 bases stayed unmatched. Germline V gene sequence: CDR1 SQVTM, CDR2 ANQGSEA. CDR3 size: 12 residues. The CDR3 DNA reads as TGCAGCGCAGGGACAGGCAATCAGCCCCAGCATTTT. The encoded protein is CSAGTGNQPQHF.

The chain has TRBV29-1 and TRBJ2-4, with D unresolved. CDR1 and CDR2 (germline): SQVTM, ANQGSEA. With 7 bases removed from V and 8 bases from J, the gap between germline ends came to 18 bases. CDR3 length: 13 residues. CDR3 DNA sequence: TGCAGCGCGGTGGTACAGACTGGAGACATTCAGTACTTC. Translating gives CSAVVQTGDIQYF. Full variable domain (missing parts from reference TRBV29-1 and TRBJ2-4): SAVISQKPSRDICQRGTSLTIQCQVDSQVTMMFWYRQQPGQSLTLIATANQGSEATYESGFVIDKFPISRPNLTFSTLTVSNMSPEDSSIYLCSAVVQTGDIQYFGAGTRLSVL.

The chain has TRBV5-4 and TRBJ1-1; D remains unclear. This CDR3 has 12 residues. V was trimmed by 1 base and J by 4 bases, leaving 5 bases between them. CDR1 and CDR2 (germline): SGHNT, YYREEE (reference sequence). CDR3 bases: TGTGCCAGCAGCTTGAGTCCCACTGAAGCTTTCTTT. Amino acid sequence: CASSLSPTEAFF.

The chain recombines TRBV27 with TRBJ1-6, with D possibly being TRBD1 (6 bases). The CDR3 is made up of 15 amino acids. Germline values: CDR1 MNHEY, CDR2 SMNVEV (reference sequence). With 7 bases removed from V and 7 bases from J, the gap between germline ends came to 17 bases. The CDR3, as DNA: TGTGCCAGCACTCAGAATACAGGGTACAATTCACCCCTCCACTTT. It encodes CASTQNTGYNSPLHF.

V usage is TRBV6-2 or TRBV6-3 and J usage is TRBJ2-5; 14 bases map to TRBD2. Per germline, CDR1 MNHEY and CDR2 SVGEGT. The CDR3 spans 16 residues. Trimming removed 6 bases from V and 5 bases from J; junction bases left unmatched: 8. CDR3: CASSRTSGGLQETQYF. DNA for the CDR3: TGTGCCAGCAGCCGGACTAGCGGGGGGCTCCAGGAGACCCAGTACTTC.

This clone appeared once. V and J are TRBV10-2 and TRBJ1-6; no firm D call. Germline CDR1 reads WSHSY; CDR2 reads SAAADI. The CDR3 length is 14 residues. V was cut by 3 bases and J by 8 bases, with 11 bases left in between. CDR3 nucleotide sequence: TGCGCCAGCAGTGACCCGGGAAGGGATTCACCCCTCCACTTT. It yields the protein CASSDPGRDSPLHF.

V is TRBV6-2 or TRBV6-3 and J is TRBJ2-5, with TRBD1 matching over 9 bases. This CDR3 spans 18 amino acids. Germline CDR1 reads MNHEY; CDR2 reads SVGEGT. Trimming removed 2 bases from V and 2 bases from J; junction bases left unmatched: 12. In DNA form, the CDR3 reads TGTGCCAGCAGTTACCGGACAGGGGTATTGAGGCCACAAGAGACCCAGTACTTC. This sequence encodes CASSYRTGVLRPQETQYF.

This clone was counted a few times. The chain has TRBV29-1 and TRBJ2-6, with D perhaps assigned TRBD1 or TRBD2 (5 bases each). Germline V CDR1 and CDR2: SQVTM, ANQGSEA. The CDR3 loop spans 14 amino acids. V lost 6 bases and J 4 bases, leaving 13 bases between the germline ends. The CDR3 DNA reads as TGCAGCGTCCGAGGGGCATCCGGGGCCAACGTCCTGACTTTC. This gives the protein CSVRGASGANVLTF.

This clone showed up just once. The chain employs TRBV7-8 and TRBJ2-2; TRBD1 might be the D (5 bases). CDR1 SGHVS and CDR2 FQNEAQ come from the germline V gene. V gave up 5 bases and J gave up 4 bases, with 14 bases separating them. The CDR3 sequence is 15 residues long. The CDR3 sequence is CASSLGVRFTGELFF. Here the CDR3 DNA reads TGTGCCAGCAGCCTAGGGGTGCGGTTCACCGGGGAGCTGTTTTTT.

The J gene is TRBJ1-1, the V gene TRBV7-2; D ambiguous. The CDR3 consists of 15 residues. The germline V gene encodes CDR1 SGHTA and CDR2 FQGNSA. V was trimmed by 2 bases and J by 5 bases, leaving 15 bases between them. In nucleotides, the CDR3 is TGTGCCAGCAGCTTAATGGGCCGGGCGGGGACTGAAGCTTTCTTT. This gives the protein CASSLMGRAGTEAFF. The full variable domain, with the rest looked up from reference TRBV7-2 and TRBJ1-1, is GAGVSQSPSNKVTEKGKDVELRCDPISGHTALYWYRQSLGQGLEFLIYFQGNSAPDKSGLPSDRFSAERTGGSVSTLTIQRTQQEDSAVYLCASSLMGRAGTEAFFGQGTRLTVV.

The chain carries TRBV7-6 and TRBJ2-7; D gene uncertain. Looked up from germline, CDR1 is SGHVS and CDR2 is FNYEAQ. CDR3 length equals 15 residues. The ends were cut back, 3 bases at V and 5 bases at J, with 17 bases in the middle. CDR3 loop: CASSLSPSAQDEQYF. As DNA, the CDR3 is TGTGCCAGCAGCTTGAGTCCCAGCGCTCAGGACGAGCAGTACTTC.

The CDR3 bases are TGTGCCAGTAGTATCCTCGACAAGGAAGAGACCCAGTACTTC. This translates into CASSILDKEETQYF. The chain has TRBV19 and TRBJ2-5; D call uncertain. Germline V gene data show CDR1 as LNHDA and CDR2 as SQIVND (reference sequence). The CDR3 totals 14 residues. Trimming took off 3 bases at V and 3 bases at J, with 11 bases between the two ends.

This clone was detected only a few times. The chain joins TRBV29-1 to TRBJ1-2; TRBD1 might be the D (6 bases). Germline CDR1 is SQVTM and CDR2 is ANQGSEA. The ends were cut back, 7 bases at V and 5 bases at J, with 17 bases in the middle. The CDR3 has 13 residues. The CDR3 protein is CSDLQGSGYGYTF. As DNA, the CDR3 is TGCAGCGACCTACAGGGTTCTGGGTATGGCTACACCTTC.

CDR3 residues: CAITPNHLGYTF. As DNA, the CDR3 is TGTGCCATCACCCCTAATCATCTTGGCTACACCTTC. The chain combines TRBV10-3 with TRBJ1-2; D unclear. CDR3 length: 12 amino acids. Germline loops: CDR1 ENHRY, CDR2 SYGVKD. Trimming removed 7 bases from V and 7 bases from J, with 13 bases in between.

V and J are TRBV10-3 and TRBJ1-1; D unresolved. This CDR3 has 13 residues. CDR1 and CDR2 from the germline V gene are ENHRY and SYGVKD. V lost 0 bases and J 5 bases, leaving 7 bases between the germline ends. This chain's CDR3 is CAISESRETEAFF. The CDR3 coding sequence is TGTGCCATCAGTGAGTCGCGGGAGACTGAAGCTTTCTTT.

The J gene is TRBJ1-2, the V gene TRBV6-1; the D gene is possibly TRBD1 (6 bases). This CDR3 spans 14 amino acids. Germline V gene sequence: CDR1 MNHNS, CDR2 SASEGT. The V gene lost 3 bases and the J gene lost 4 bases, with 12 bases spanning the gap. The CDR3: CASSESTGRYGYTF. CDR3 nucleotides: TGTGCCAGCAGTGAGAGCACAGGGCGCTATGGCTACACCTTC.

This clone appeared once. The chain joins TRBV4-1 to TRBJ2-7; 7 nucleotides match TRBD1. The junction had 7 bases not matched to a gene; V was cut back by 5 bases and J by 3 bases. The CDR3 is made up of 14 amino acids. Germline V gene data show CDR1 as MGHRA and CDR2 as YSYEKL. The DNA for the CDR3 is TGCGCCAGCAGCAAAGGGACAGCGTTCTACGAGCAGTACTTC. Its translation: CASSKGTAFYEQYF.

This clone appeared once. This sequence joins TRBV4-3 and TRBJ2-5; no firm D call. Germline lookup yields CDR1 LGHNA and CDR2 YSLEER. The CDR3 has 15 residues. Trimming removed 0 bases from V and 2 bases from J, with 10 bases in between. The CDR3 loop is CASSQDRARQETQYF. The CDR3 nucleotides are TGCGCCAGCAGCCAAGATCGAGCGAGGCAAGAGACCCAGTACTTC.

This clone was observed once. The chain has TRBV6-5 and TRBJ1-6, with D possibly being TRBD1 (5 bases). V dropped 2 bases and J dropped 8 bases, with 10 bases sitting between them. The CDR3 sequence is 14 residues long. Per the germline V gene, CDR1 is MNHEY and CDR2 is SVGAGI. The DNA for the CDR3 is TGTGCCAGCAGTTACAACGGAGGGGATTCACCCCTCCACTTT. Protein sequence: CASSYNGGDSPLHF.

The V and J genes are TRBV18 and TRBJ2-3; 8 bases are shared with TRBD2. The CDR3 totals 14 residues. The V gene's germline CDR1 is KGHSH and CDR2 LQKENI. Trimming took 3 bases from V and 6 from J; bases not matched to a gene: 5. CDR3 nucleotide sequence: TGTGCCAGCTCACCCGGGACTAGTAAGGATACGCAGTATTTT. This translates into CASSPGTSKDTQYF.